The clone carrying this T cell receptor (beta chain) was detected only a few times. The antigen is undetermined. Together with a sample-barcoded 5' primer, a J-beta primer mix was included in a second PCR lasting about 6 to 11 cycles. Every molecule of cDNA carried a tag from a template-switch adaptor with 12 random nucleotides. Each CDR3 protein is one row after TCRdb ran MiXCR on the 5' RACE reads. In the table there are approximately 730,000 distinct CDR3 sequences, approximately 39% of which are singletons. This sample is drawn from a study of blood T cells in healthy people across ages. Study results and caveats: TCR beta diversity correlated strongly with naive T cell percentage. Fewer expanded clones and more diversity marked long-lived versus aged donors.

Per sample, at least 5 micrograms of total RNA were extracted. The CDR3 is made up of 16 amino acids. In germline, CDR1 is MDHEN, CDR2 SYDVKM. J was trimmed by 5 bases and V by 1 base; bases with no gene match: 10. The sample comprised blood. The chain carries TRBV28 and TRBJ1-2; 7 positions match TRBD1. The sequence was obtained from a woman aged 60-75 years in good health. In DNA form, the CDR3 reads TGTGCCAGCAGTTTATCTCATACCCACAGGGGATATGGCTACACCTTC. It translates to CASSLSHTHRGYGYTF.